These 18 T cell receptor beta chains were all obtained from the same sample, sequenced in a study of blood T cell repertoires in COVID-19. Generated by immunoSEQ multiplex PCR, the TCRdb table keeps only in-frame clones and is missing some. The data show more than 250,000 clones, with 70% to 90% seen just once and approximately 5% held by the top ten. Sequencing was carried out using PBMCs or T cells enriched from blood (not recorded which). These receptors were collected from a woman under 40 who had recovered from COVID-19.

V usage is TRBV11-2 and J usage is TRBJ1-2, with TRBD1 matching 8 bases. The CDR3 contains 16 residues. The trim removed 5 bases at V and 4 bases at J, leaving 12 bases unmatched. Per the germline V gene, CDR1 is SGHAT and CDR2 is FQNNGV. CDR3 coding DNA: TGTGCCAGCAGCCCCGCAGGGGGCGAATTTCTCTATGGCTACACCTTC. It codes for CASSPAGGEFLYGYTF.

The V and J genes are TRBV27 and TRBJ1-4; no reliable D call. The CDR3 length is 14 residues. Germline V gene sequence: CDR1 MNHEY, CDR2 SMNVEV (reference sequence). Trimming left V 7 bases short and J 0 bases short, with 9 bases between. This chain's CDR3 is CASKNRPTNEKLFF. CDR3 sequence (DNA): TGTGCCAGCAAGAACAGACCAACTAATGAAAAACTGTTTTTT.

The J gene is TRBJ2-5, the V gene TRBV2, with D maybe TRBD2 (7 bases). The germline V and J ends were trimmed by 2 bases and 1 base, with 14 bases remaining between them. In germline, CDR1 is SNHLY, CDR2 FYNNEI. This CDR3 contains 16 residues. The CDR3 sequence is CASSERWRGPQETQYF. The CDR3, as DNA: TGTGCCAGCAGTGAAAGGTGGCGGGGGCCCCAAGAGACCCAGTACTTC.

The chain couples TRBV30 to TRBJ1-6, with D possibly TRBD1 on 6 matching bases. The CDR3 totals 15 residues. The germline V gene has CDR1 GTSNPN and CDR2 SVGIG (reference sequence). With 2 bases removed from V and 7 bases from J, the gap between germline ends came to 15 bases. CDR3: CAWSTDNRANSPLHF. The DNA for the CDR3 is TGTGCCTGGAGTACCGACAACAGGGCCAATTCACCCCTCCACTTT.

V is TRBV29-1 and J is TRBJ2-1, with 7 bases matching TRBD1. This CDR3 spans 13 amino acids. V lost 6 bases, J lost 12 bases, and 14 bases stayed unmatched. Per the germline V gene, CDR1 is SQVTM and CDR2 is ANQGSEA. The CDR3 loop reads CSVIQGPLIGQFF. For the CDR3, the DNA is TGCAGCGTAATACAGGGGCCCCTGATAGGGCAGTTCTTC.

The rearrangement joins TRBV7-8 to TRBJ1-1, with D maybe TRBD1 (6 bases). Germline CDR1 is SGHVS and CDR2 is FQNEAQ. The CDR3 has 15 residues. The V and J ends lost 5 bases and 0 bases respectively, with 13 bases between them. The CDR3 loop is CASSTRTAMNTEAFF. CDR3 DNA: TGTGCCAGCAGCACGAGGACAGCTATGAACACTGAAGCTTTCTTT.

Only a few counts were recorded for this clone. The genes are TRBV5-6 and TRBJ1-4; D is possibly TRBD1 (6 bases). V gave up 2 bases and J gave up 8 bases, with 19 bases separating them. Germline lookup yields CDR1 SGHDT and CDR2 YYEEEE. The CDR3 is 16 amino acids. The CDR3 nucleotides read TGTGCCAGCAGCTTTCGCAGGGGTCGAACAGGGGAAAAACTGTTTTTT. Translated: CASSFRRGRTGEKLFF.

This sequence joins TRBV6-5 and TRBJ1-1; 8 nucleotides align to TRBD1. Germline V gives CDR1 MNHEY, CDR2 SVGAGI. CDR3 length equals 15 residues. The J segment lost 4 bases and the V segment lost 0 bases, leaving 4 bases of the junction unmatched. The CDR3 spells CASSYSVGTGTEAFF. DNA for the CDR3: TGTGCCAGCAGTTACTCCGTGGGGACAGGCACTGAAGCTTTCTTT.

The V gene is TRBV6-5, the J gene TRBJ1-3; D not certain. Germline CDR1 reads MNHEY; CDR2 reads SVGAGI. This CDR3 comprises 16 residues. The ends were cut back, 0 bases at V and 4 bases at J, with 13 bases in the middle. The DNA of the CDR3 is TGTGCCAGCAGTTACTCGAGGGTAATCGGCGGAAACACCATATATTTT. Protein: CASSYSRVIGGNTIYF.

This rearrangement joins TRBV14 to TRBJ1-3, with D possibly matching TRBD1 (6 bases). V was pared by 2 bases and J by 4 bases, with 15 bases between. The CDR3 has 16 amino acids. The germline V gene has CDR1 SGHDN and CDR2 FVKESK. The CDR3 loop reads CASSQLLGGFGNTIYF. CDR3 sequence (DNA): TGTGCCAGCAGCCAACTCCTAGGGGGTTTCGGAAACACCATATATTTT.

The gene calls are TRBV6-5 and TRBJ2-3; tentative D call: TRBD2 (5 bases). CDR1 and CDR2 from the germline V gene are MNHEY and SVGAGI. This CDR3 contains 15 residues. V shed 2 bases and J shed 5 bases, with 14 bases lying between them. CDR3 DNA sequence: TGTGCCAGCAGTTACCTTAGTCTAGCTAGAGATACGCAGTATTTT. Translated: CASSYLSLARDTQYF.

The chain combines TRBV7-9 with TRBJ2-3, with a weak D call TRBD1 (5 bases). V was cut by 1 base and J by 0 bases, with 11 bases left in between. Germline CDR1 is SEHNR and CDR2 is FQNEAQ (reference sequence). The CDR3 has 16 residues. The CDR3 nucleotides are TGTGCCAGCAGCTTAGGACAGTTAACTAGCACAGATACGCAGTATTTT. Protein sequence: CASSLGQLTSTDTQYF.

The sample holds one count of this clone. The CDR3, as DNA: TGTGCCAGCAGTAGGGACAGTAACACCGGGGAGCTGTTTTTT. Its protein is CASSRDSNTGELFF. The genes are TRBV7-2 and TRBJ2-2; 7 positions match TRBD1. The CDR3 extends over 14 amino acids. With 6 bases clipped from V and 2 bases from J, the junction kept 3 bases outside the gene matches. Germline loops: CDR1 SGHTA, CDR2 FQGNSA.

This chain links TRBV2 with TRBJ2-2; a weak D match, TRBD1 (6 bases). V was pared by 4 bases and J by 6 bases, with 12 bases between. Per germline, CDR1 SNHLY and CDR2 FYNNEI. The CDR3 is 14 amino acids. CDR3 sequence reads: CASSAPQGSGELFF. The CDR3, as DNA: TGTGCCAGCAGTGCCCCACAGGGTTCCGGGGAGCTGTTTTTT. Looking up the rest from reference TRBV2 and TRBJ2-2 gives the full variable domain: EPEVTQTPSHQVTQMGQEVILRCVPISNHLYFYWYRQILGQKVEFLVSFYNNEISEKSEIFDDQFSVERPDGSNFTLKIRSTKLEDSAMYFCASSAPQGSGELFFGEGSRLTVL.

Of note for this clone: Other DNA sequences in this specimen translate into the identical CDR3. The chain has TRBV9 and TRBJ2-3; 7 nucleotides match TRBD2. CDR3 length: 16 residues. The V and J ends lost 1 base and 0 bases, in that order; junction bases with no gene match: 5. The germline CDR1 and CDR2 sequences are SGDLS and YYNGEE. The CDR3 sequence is CASSVSSGVSTDTQYF. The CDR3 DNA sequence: TGTGCCAGCAGCGTATCAAGCGGGGTTAGCACAGATACGCAGTATTTT.

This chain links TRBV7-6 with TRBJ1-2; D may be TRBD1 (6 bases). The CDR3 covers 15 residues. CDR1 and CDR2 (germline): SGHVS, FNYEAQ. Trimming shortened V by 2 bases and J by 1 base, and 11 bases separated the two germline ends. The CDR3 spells CASSLSQGNNYGYTF. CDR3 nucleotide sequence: TGTGCCAGCAGCTTATCTCAGGGGAATAACTATGGCTACACCTTC.

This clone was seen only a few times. CDR3 protein: CASSLLGVNTEAFF. CDR3 nucleotide sequence: TGTGCCAGCAGCCTACTCGGGGTGAACACTGAAGCTTTCTTT. The chain carries TRBV6-5 and TRBJ1-1, with D uncertain. Trimming took 6 bases from V and 0 from J, leaving 11 bases between them. The CDR3 spans 14 residues. Germline V gene lookup returns CDR1 MNHEY and CDR2 SVGAGI.

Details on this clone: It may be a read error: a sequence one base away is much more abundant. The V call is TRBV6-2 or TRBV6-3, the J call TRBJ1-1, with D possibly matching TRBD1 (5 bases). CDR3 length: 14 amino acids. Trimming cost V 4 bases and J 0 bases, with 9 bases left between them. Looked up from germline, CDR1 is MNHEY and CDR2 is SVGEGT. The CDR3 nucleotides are TGTGCCAGCAGTTCCGGGGGGGTGAACACTGAAGCTTTCTTT. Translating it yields CASSSGGVNTEAFF.